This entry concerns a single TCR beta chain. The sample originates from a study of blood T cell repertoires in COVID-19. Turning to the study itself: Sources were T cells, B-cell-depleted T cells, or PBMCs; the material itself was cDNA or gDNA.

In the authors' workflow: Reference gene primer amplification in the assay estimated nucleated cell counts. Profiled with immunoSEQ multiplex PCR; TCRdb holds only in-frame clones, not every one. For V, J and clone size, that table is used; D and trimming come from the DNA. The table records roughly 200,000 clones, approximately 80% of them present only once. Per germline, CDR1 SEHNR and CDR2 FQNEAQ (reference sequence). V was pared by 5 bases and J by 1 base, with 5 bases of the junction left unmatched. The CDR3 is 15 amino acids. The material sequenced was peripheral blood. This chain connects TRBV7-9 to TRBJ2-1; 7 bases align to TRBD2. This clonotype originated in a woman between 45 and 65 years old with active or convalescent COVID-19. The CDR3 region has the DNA TGTGCCAGCAGCCGCGGGGAGGGGTCCTACAATGAGCAGTTCTTC. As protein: CASSRGEGSYNEQFF.